These T cell receptor beta chains were read from a single sample in a study of blood T cell repertoires in COVID-19. Method: immunoSEQ multiplex PCR; TCRdb's copy keeps in-frame clones and lacks some. This table has around 60,000 clones, over 60% appearing once. Sequenced input: peripheral blood. The receptors originated from a man aged 30 to 39 with COVID-19, enrolled during active disease. The CDR3 runs from the conserved cysteine through the conserved F or W. A D gene is named only where the DNA matches it firmly. Size is stated for part of the rows, as once, few or many counts, or as a class when the clone is expanded.

v_gene: TRBV27; abundance: .; d_gene: TRBD2; j_gene: TRBJ2-3; CDR3aa: CASSFRGGPQSTDTQYF; CDR3nt: TGTGCCAGCAGTTTTCGGGGGGGCCCCCAAAGCACAGATACGCAGTATTTT
v_gene: TRBV6-5; abundance: .; d_gene: .; j_gene: TRBJ1-2; CDR3aa: CASTPGGRNYGYTF; CDR3nt: TGTGCCAGCACCCCGGGGGGGAGAAACTATGGCTACACCTTC
v_gene: TRBV29-1; abundance: .; d_gene: .; j_gene: TRBJ1-2; CDR3aa: CSVLLSLGGNYGYTF; CDR3nt: TGCAGCGTTTTATTATCACTGGGGGGGAACTATGGCTACACCTTC
v_gene: TRBV19; abundance: once; d_gene: TRBD2; j_gene: TRBJ2-3; CDR3aa: CASSTGTSGSTQYF; CDR3nt: TGTGCCAGTAGCACCGGGACTAGCGGGAGTACGCAGTATTTT
v_gene: TRBV18; abundance: once; d_gene: TRBD2; j_gene: TRBJ2-7; CDR3aa: CASSPDRSGRADEQYF; CDR3nt: TGTGCCAGCTCACCAGATAGAAGCGGGAGGGCTGACGAGCAGTACTTC
v_gene: TRBV6-5; abundance: .; d_gene: TRBD1; j_gene: TRBJ1-5; CDR3aa: CASRATGSGNQPQHF; CDR3nt: TGTGCCAGCAGGGCGACAGGGAGCGGCAATCAGCCCCAGCATTTT
v_gene: TRBV6-5; abundance: .; d_gene: .; j_gene: TRBJ1-1; CDR3aa: CASSQQAGMNTEAFF; CDR3nt: TGTGCCAGCAGCCAACAAGCAGGGATGAACACTGAAGCTTTCTTT
v_gene: TRBV6-5; abundance: .; d_gene: .; j_gene: TRBJ2-2; CDR3aa: CATHKELAGELFF; CDR3nt: TGTGCCACCCATAAGGAGCTGGCCGGGGAGCTGTTTTTT
v_gene: TRBV19; abundance: .; d_gene: .; j_gene: TRBJ2-7; CDR3aa: CASSDRLDREQYF; CDR3nt: TGTGCCAGTAGTGACAGACTAGACCGCGAGCAGTACTTC
v_gene: TRBV29-1; abundance: .; d_gene: TRBD1; j_gene: TRBJ2-7; CDR3aa: CSVRTGGNYEQYF; CDR3nt: TGCAGCGTACGGACAGGGGGCAACTACGAGCAGTACTTC
v_gene: TRBV4-2; abundance: .; d_gene: .; j_gene: TRBJ2-7; CDR3aa: CASSQGPGRGHYEQYF; CDR3nt: TGTGCCAGCAGCCAAGGGCCGGGGCGGGGGCACTACGAGCAGTACTTC
v_gene: TRBV18; abundance: .; d_gene: .; j_gene: TRBJ2-6; CDR3aa: CASSPSSPSGANVLTF; CDR3nt: TGTGCCAGCTCACCGAGTTCGCCCTCTGGGGCCAACGTCCTGACTTTC
v_gene: TRBV27; abundance: .; d_gene: TRBD1; j_gene: TRBJ2-2; CDR3aa: CASGTGVELFF; CDR3nt: TGTGCCAGTGGGACAGGCGTGGAGCTGTTTTTT
v_gene: TRBV19; abundance: .; d_gene: TRBD1; j_gene: TRBJ1-6; CDR3aa: CASRDRGSYNSPLHF; CDR3nt: TGTGCCAGTAGGGACAGGGGCTCCTATAATTCACCCCTCCACTTT
v_gene: TRBV4-1; abundance: .; d_gene: TRBD2; j_gene: TRBJ2-1; CDR3aa: CASSQLSRTSGRAEQFF; CDR3nt: TGCGCCAGCAGCCAACTCTCACGGACTAGCGGGAGAGCTGAGCAGTTCTTC
v_gene: TRBV27; abundance: .; d_gene: TRBD1; j_gene: TRBJ1-2; CDR3aa: CASSLFPGTGIYGYTF; CDR3nt: TGTGCCAGCAGTTTATTCCCCGGGACAGGGATCTATGGCTACACCTTC
v_gene: TRBV9; abundance: .; d_gene: .; j_gene: TRBJ2-3; CDR3aa: CASSVGGLSTDTQYF; CDR3nt: TGTGCCAGCAGCGTAGGGGGACTCAGCACAGATACGCAGTATTTT
v_gene: TRBV7-8; abundance: .; d_gene: .; j_gene: TRBJ1-3; CDR3aa: CASSLARSRREKAGNTIYF; CDR3nt: TGTGCCAGCAGCTTGGCACGCTCTCGCCGGGAGAAGGCTGGAAACACCATATATTTT
v_gene: TRBV4-3; abundance: .; d_gene: .; j_gene: TRBJ1-1; CDR3aa: CASSQKHLNTEAFF; CDR3nt: TGCGCCAGCAGCCAAAAACACCTGAACACTGAAGCTTTCTTT
v_gene: TRBV10-3; abundance: .; d_gene: TRBD1; j_gene: TRBJ1-4; CDR3aa: CAIRDRDNEKLFF; CDR3nt: TGTGCCATCAGAGACAGGGACAATGAAAAACTGTTTTTT
v_gene: TRBV7-9; abundance: .; d_gene: TRBD1; j_gene: TRBJ2-3; CDR3aa: CASSWGVRTGQGWTDTQYF; CDR3nt: TGTGCCAGCAGCTGGGGAGTCAGGACAGGCCAAGGGTGGACAGATACGCAGTATTTT
v_gene: TRBV28; abundance: .; d_gene: TRBD1; j_gene: TRBJ1-5; CDR3aa: CASSLTGISDQPQHF; CDR3nt: TGTGCCAGCAGCCTGACAGGGATATCTGATCAGCCCCAGCATTTT
v_gene: TRBV2; abundance: medium-sized; d_gene: TRBD1; j_gene: TRBJ2-7; CDR3aa: CASSESTGQYYEQYF; CDR3nt: TGTGCCAGCAGTGAATCAACGGGACAGTACTACGAGCAGTACTTC
v_gene: TRBV29-1; abundance: .; d_gene: .; j_gene: TRBJ2-1; CDR3aa: CSVPLGPREQFF; CDR3nt: TGCAGCGTTCCACTAGGGCCCAGGGAGCAGTTCTTC
v_gene: TRBV16; abundance: .; d_gene: TRBD2; j_gene: TRBJ2-1; CDR3aa: CASSLLLAGGRNEQFF; CDR3nt: TGTGCCAGCAGCCTCTTACTAGCGGGAGGGCGGAATGAGCAGTTCTTC
v_gene: TRBV11-2; abundance: .; d_gene: TRBD1; j_gene: TRBJ1-6; CDR3aa: CASSLDIWTGVGSPLHF; CDR3nt: TGTGCCAGCAGCTTAGATATTTGGACAGGGGTGGGTTCACCCCTCCACTTT
v_gene: TRBV6-2/TRBV6-3; abundance: once; d_gene: TRBD2; j_gene: TRBJ2-1; CDR3aa: CASSYTSGGAGFF; CDR3nt: TGTGCCAGCAGTTACACTAGCGGGGGCGCGGGGTTCTTC
v_gene: TRBV5-1; abundance: .; d_gene: .; j_gene: TRBJ1-2; CDR3aa: CASSYGQRHVDYGYTF; CDR3nt: TGCGCCAGCAGCTACGGACAGCGCCACGTGGACTATGGCTACACCTTC
v_gene: TRBV2; abundance: .; d_gene: TRBD2; j_gene: TRBJ2-3; CDR3aa: CASRVSGGADTQYF; CDR3nt: TGTGCCAGCAGGGTTAGCGGGGGGGCGGATACGCAGTATTTT
v_gene: TRBV4-3; abundance: few; d_gene: TRBD1; j_gene: TRBJ2-2; CDR3aa: CASSQGQGERGELFF; CDR3nt: TGCGCCAGCAGCCAGGGGCAGGGGGAGAGGGGGGAGCTGTTTTTT
v_gene: TRBV5-1; abundance: .; d_gene: TRBD2; j_gene: TRBJ2-2; CDR3aa: CASTPGGRFANTGELFF; CDR3nt: TGCGCCAGCACCCCTGGCGGGAGGTTTGCGAACACCGGGGAGCTGTTTTTT
v_gene: TRBV25-1; abundance: .; d_gene: TRBD1; j_gene: TRBJ2-5; CDR3aa: CASSESTGDVETQYF; CDR3nt: TGTGCCAGCAGTGAATCCACAGGGGACGTAGAGACCCAGTACTTC
v_gene: TRBV19; abundance: .; d_gene: .; j_gene: TRBJ1-2; CDR3aa: CASGNTGSGGYTF; CDR3nt: TGTGCCAGCGGCAATACGGGGTCGGGGGGCTACACCTTC
v_gene: TRBV7-9; abundance: .; d_gene: .; j_gene: TRBJ1-6; CDR3aa: CASSLGTGRNSPLHF; CDR3nt: TGTGCCAGCAGCTTAGGAACAGGGAGAAATTCACCCCTCCACTTT
v_gene: TRBV7-9; abundance: .; d_gene: TRBD2; j_gene: TRBJ2-1; CDR3aa: CASSPAGPGGNEQFF; CDR3nt: TGTGCCAGCAGCCCCGCAGGGCCGGGGGGCAATGAGCAGTTCTTC
v_gene: TRBV6-5; abundance: .; d_gene: .; j_gene: TRBJ1-2; CDR3aa: CASSNNYGYTF; CDR3nt: TGTGCCAGCAGCAATAACTATGGCTACACCTTC